The 6 T cell receptor beta chains reported below all come from one sample, sequenced in a study of shared clonotypes between healthy human individuals. TCRdb's copy holds only in-frame clones and misses some; the assay was immunoSEQ multiplex PCR. Of about 2.5 million clones in the sample, around 90% are singletons; the top ten hold around 0.4%. Material: naive CD4+ T cells from PBMCs. Indicated subset: CD45RA+ positively selected. These receptors came from a young man in good health. Some clones in this sample may be carry-over from other donors' samples.

CDR3 DNA: TGCAGCGTCCGACAGGGGTGGGATGAGCAGTTCTTC. Translating it yields CSVRQGWDEQFF. The chain carries TRBV29-1 and TRBJ2-1; 8 nucleotides line up with TRBD1. With V trimmed by 6 bases and J by 8 bases, 6 bases remained unmatched. This CDR3 has 12 residues. Germline assignment: CDR1 SQVTM and CDR2 ANQGSEA.

This chain uses TRBV28 with TRBJ1-2; D is unclear. The CDR3 loop spans 14 amino acids. V was clipped by 2 bases and J by 1 base, with 8 bases between them. Germline V lookup: CDR1 MDHEN, CDR2 SYDVKM. In DNA form, the CDR3 reads TGTGCCAGCAGTTTAAACGACAATAACTATGGCTACACCTTC. It codes for CASSLNDNNYGYTF.

This clone was seen a single time. The identical CDR3 is also encoded by other nucleotide sequences in the sample. The chain is built from TRBV5-1 and TRBJ2-1; D not resolved. The CDR3 sequence is 15 residues long. Between the trimmed V and J ends, which lost 0 bases and 4 bases, there was a span of 11 bases. Germline V gene data show CDR1 as SGHRS and CDR2 as YFSETQ. CDR3: CASSLEVGTYNEQFF. The CDR3 region has the DNA TGCGCCAGCAGCTTGGAAGTGGGAACGTACAATGAGCAGTTCTTC.

The chain has TRBV2 and TRBJ2-2; TRBD1 agrees at 9 bases. The CDR3 is made up of 13 amino acids. V was clipped by 8 bases and J by 5 bases; unmatched bases: 3. Germline lookup yields CDR1 SNHLY and CDR2 FYNNEI. CDR3 in DNA: TGTGCCAGCGGAGGACAGGGGACCGGGGAGCTGTTTTTT. Residues: CASGGQGTGELFF.

The chain uses TRBV13 and TRBJ2-1; 10 positions agree with TRBD2. The V segment lost 5 bases and the J segment 6 bases; nucleotides outside the gene matches: 13. The V gene's germline CDR1 is PRHDT and CDR2 FYEKMQ (reference sequence). This CDR3 is 17 amino acids long. CDR3 coding DNA: TGTGCCAGCAGCCTTACCCTACTAGCGGGAATGGGCAATGAGCAGTTCTTC. Amino acids: CASSLTLLAGMGNEQFF.

The chain joins TRBV5-1 to TRBJ2-1; a possible D gene is TRBD2 (7 bases). This CDR3 region has 17 residues. CDR1 is SGHRS, CDR2 YFSETQ, per germline. V lost 4 bases and J lost 0, with 17 bases in between. This CDR3 reads CASSPQGGLYSYNEQFF. In nucleotides, the CDR3 is TGCGCCAGCAGCCCCCAAGGGGGACTATACTCCTACAATGAGCAGTTCTTC.